Below, 22 T cell receptor beta chains from the same sample are listed, as sequenced in a study of beta chain features in type 1 diabetes. The investigators reverse transcribed all of the isolated RNA, so they sequenced expressed TCRB transcripts. The repertoire was sequenced with immunoSEQ multiplex PCR; TCRdb's copy has only in-frame clones and lacks some. The sample holds about 450,000 clones; 9.5% to 12% are singletons and the top ten take around 0.05%. The specimen sequenced was naive CD4+ T cells from blood. These receptors originate from a woman aged 18-29 years in good health.

This clone came up many times. V and J are TRBV1 and TRBJ2-7; no DNA check was done on the table's D call, TRBD1. TRBV1 has pseudogene status. The CDR3 extends over 15 amino acids. The CDR3 DNA is TGCACCAGCAGCCAAGGAGGACAGCGCTCCTACGAGCAGTACGTC. This sequence encodes CTSSQGGQRSYEQYV.

This clone was counted a few times. The chain is built from TRBV7-9 and TRBJ2-3; 8 bases align to TRBD2. Germline CDR1 reads SEHNR; CDR2 reads FQNEAQ (reference sequence). J lost 6 bases, V lost 5 bases, and 7 bases had no gene match. The CDR3 is 14 amino acids. CDR3 in amino acids: CASSPPTSADTQYF. The CDR3 bases are TGTGCCAGCAGCCCGCCGACTAGCGCGGATACGCAGTATTTT.

In the case of this clone: The same CDR3 also results from other DNA sequences found in this sample. The chain carries TRBV9 and TRBJ1-2, with D perhaps TRBD1 (5 bases). Germline CDR1 is SGDLS and CDR2 is YYNGEE. V lost 0 bases and J lost 2, with 8 bases in between. The CDR3 spans 14 residues. CDR3 sequence: CASSVGEGNYGYTF. The CDR3 bases are TGTGCCAGCAGCGTAGGAGAGGGGAACTATGGCTACACCTTC.

Here the CDR3 reads CATSRVRTGGTHGYTF. The CDR3 coding sequence is TGTGCCACCAGCAGAGTTAGGACAGGGGGCACACATGGCTACACCTTC. This sequence joins TRBV15 and TRBJ1-2; 11 nucleotides agree with TRBD1. The length of the CDR3 is 16 residues. Germline V CDR1 and CDR2: LNHNV, YYDKDF (reference sequence). Trimming cost V 1 base and J 6 bases; bases outside gene matches: 7.

The chain recombines TRBV7-2 with TRBJ2-7; D may be TRBD1 (5 bases). The germline gives CDR1 SGHTA, CDR2 FQGNSA. Trimming stripped 5 bases from V and 2 bases from J, with 10 bases between. The CDR3 spans 13 residues. The CDR3 DNA reads TGTGCCAGCAGCGTAGGACATGCCTACGAGCAGTACGTC. Translating it yields CASSVGHAYEQYV.

This clone appeared once. The gene calls are TRBV5-6 and TRBJ1-2; D remains unclear. V was shortened by 3 bases and J by 8 bases, with 14 bases between the two germline ends. Germline loops: CDR1 SGHDT, CDR2 YYEEEE. The length of the CDR3 is 13 residues. The CDR3 DNA sequence: TGTGCCAGCAGCTCATTCCCAGGCGTCGGCTACACCTTC. This encodes CASSSFPGVGYTF.

This clone has a handful of counts. The rearrangement links TRBV9 to TRBJ2-6, with D possibly TRBD1 on 6 matching bases. The CDR3 contains 15 residues. The germline V gene has CDR1 SGDLS and CDR2 YYNGEE. Trimming cost V 3 bases and J 1 base, with 8 bases left between them. CDR3 nucleotides: TGTGCCAGCAGCGGGACAGTTTCTGGGGCCAACGTCCTGACTTTC. As protein: CASSGTVSGANVLTF. Full variable domain (remainder filled in from reference TRBV9 and TRBJ2-6): DSGVTQTPKHLITATGQRVTLRCSPRSGDLSVYWYQQSLDQGLQFLIQYYNGEERAKGNILERFSAQQFPDLHSELNLSSLELGDSALYFCASSGTVSGANVLTFGAGSRLTVL.

A few counts support this clone. V gene TRBV28 combines with J gene TRBJ2-4; D might be TRBD1 (6 bases). V dropped 3 bases and J dropped 0 bases, with 18 bases sitting between them. CDR3 length equals 18 residues. Germline V gene lookup returns CDR1 MDHEN and CDR2 SYDVKM. The CDR3 sequence is CASSFVGQPLLAKNIQYF. The CDR3 region has the DNA TGTGCCAGCAGTTTTGTCGGACAGCCGCTTCTAGCCAAAAACATTCAGTACTTC.

This clone has only a few counts. This sequence joins TRBV20-1 and TRBJ2-1; possibly TRBD1 for D (5 bases). Trimming cost V 4 bases and J 8 bases, with 9 bases left between them. The germline CDR1 and CDR2 sequences are DFQATT and SNEGSKA (reference sequence). This CDR3 contains 11 residues. The CDR3 loop is CSATQGDEQFF. The CDR3 DNA sequence: TGCAGTGCTACCCAGGGTGATGAGCAGTTCTTC.

This clone was picked up a small number of times. The chain has TRBV7-2 and TRBJ2-5, with 9 bases identical to TRBD2. Germline lookup yields CDR1 SGHTA and CDR2 FQGNSA. The J segment lost 5 bases and the V segment lost 0 bases, leaving 4 bases of the junction unmatched. There are 15 residues in the CDR3. The DNA of the CDR3 is TGTGCCAGCAGCTTAGCCAGCGGGAGGATGGAGACCCAGTACTTC. This gives the protein CASSLASGRMETQYF.

This chain joins TRBV15 and TRBJ1-4; unclear D gene. The germline V and J ends were trimmed by 0 bases and 8 bases, with 13 bases remaining between them. Germline CDR1 and CDR2: LNHNV and YYDKDF (reference sequence). The CDR3 runs 15 residues. Written as DNA, the CDR3 is TGTGCCACCAGCAGAGAGACCGGCCGCCTCGAAAAACTGTTTTTT. Its translation is CATSRETGRLEKLFF. Using reference TRBV15 and TRBJ1-4 for the parts outside the CDR3, the full variable domain is DAMVIQNPRYQVTQFGKPVTLSCSQTLNHNVMYWYQQKSSQAPKLLFHYYDKDFNNEADTPDNFQSRRPNTSFCFLDIRSPGLGDTAMYLCATSRETGRLEKLFFGSGTQLSVL.

This clone has only a few counts. The same CDR3 is also encoded by other DNA sequences in this sample. The chain carries TRBV7-9 and TRBJ2-2; D ambiguous. The CDR3 loop spans 12 amino acids. CDR1 SEHNR and CDR2 FQNEAQ come from the germline V gene (reference sequence). V dropped 5 bases and J dropped 1 base, with 2 bases sitting between them. Written as DNA, the CDR3 is TGTGCCAGCAGCCTGAACACCGGGGAGCTGTTTTTT. This codes for CASSLNTGELFF. Full variable domain (outside the CDR3, taken from reference TRBV7-9 and TRBJ2-2): DTGVSQNPRHKITKRGQNVTFRCDPISEHNRLYWYRQTLGQGPEFLTYFQNEAQLEKSRLLSDRFSAERPKGSFSTLEIQRTEQGDSAMYLCASSLNTGELFFGEGSRLTVL.

V usage is TRBV18 and J usage is TRBJ2-7; 7 positions match TRBD1. The germline CDR1 and CDR2 sequences are KGHSH and LQKENI. This CDR3 spans 15 amino acids. V lost 1 base, J lost 6 bases, and 9 bases stayed unmatched. CDR3 sequence (DNA): TGTGCCAGCTCACCACTTGTGACAGGGTCAGCCGAGCAGTACTTC. This encodes CASSPLVTGSAEQYF.

This clone was counted a few times. J is TRBJ1-5 and V is TRBV7-2; 8 nucleotides line up with TRBD1. The CDR3 runs 15 residues. V lost 5 bases and J lost 4; bases outside the gene matches: 7. Germline V lookup: CDR1 SGHTA, CDR2 FQGNSA. CDR3 DNA sequence: TGTGCCAGCAGCCCTCATACAGGGGGTAATCAGCCCCAGCATTTT. Its translation: CASSPHTGGNQPQHF.

In this sample, this clone turned up a few times. The V gene is TRBV29-1, the J gene TRBJ1-2, with 9 bases lining up with TRBD1. The V segment lost 6 bases and the J segment 3 bases; nucleotides outside the gene matches: 8. Germline V lookup: CDR1 SQVTM, CDR2 ANQGSEA. The CDR3 contains 14 residues. CDR3 DNA: TGCAGCGTCGTCAGACAGGGGGAATACTATGGCTACACCTTC. This sequence encodes CSVVRQGEYYGYTF.

The V call is TRBV4-3, the J call TRBJ1-6, with D hard to call. CDR3 size: 18 residues. Between the trimmed V and J ends, which lost 0 bases and 0 bases, there was a span of 12 bases. Germline CDR1 and CDR2: LGHNA and YSLEER. The CDR3: CASSQEARGSSYNSPLHF. In DNA form, the CDR3 reads TGCGCCAGCAGCCAAGAAGCTCGAGGGAGCTCCTATAATTCACCCCTCCACTTT.

This clone was seen more than once but under ten times. The chain couples TRBV29-1 to TRBJ2-6; D ambiguous. This CDR3 contains 18 residues. Germline V gene lookup returns CDR1 SQVTM and CDR2 ANQGSEA. V shed 1 base and J shed 1 base, with 17 bases lying between them. The CDR3 bases are TGCAGCGTTGAAGGCCACAGTAAAGTTAGTTCTGGGGCCAACGTCCTGACTTTC. Amino acids: CSVEGHSKVSSGANVLTF.

This clone was counted a few times. The CDR3 here is CASSSFEKLFF. The CDR3, as DNA: TGTGCCAGCAGCTCCTTTGAAAAACTGTTTTTT. The rearrangement joins TRBV7-9 to TRBJ1-4; the D is unclear. With 4 bases removed from V and 7 bases from J, the gap between germline ends came to 4 bases. From germline, CDR1 is SEHNR and CDR2 FQNEAQ (reference sequence). The CDR3 sequence is 11 residues long.

The gene calls are TRBV7-3 and TRBJ2-6; no clear D gene. Trimming took 5 bases from V and 1 from J, leaving 9 bases between them. CDR1 SGHTA and CDR2 FQGTGA come from the germline V gene. The CDR3 runs to 15 residues. This CDR3 reads CASSRYESGANVLTF. The CDR3 DNA sequence: TGTGCCAGCAGCCGGTACGAGTCTGGGGCCAACGTCCTGACTTTC.

This clone was detected only a few times. The chain recombines TRBV7-2 with TRBJ1-2; D call uncertain. V lost 3 bases and J 7 bases, leaving 9 bases between the germline ends. CDR3 length: 12 amino acids. Germline CDR1 SGHTA, CDR2 FQGNSA. CDR3 amino acids: CASSFEYRGYTF. In DNA form, the CDR3 reads TGTGCCAGCAGCTTCGAATATCGTGGCTACACCTTC.

This chain uses TRBV15 with TRBJ2-5; 12 bases are shared with TRBD2. Germline loops: CDR1 LNHNV, CDR2 YYDKDF (reference sequence). Germline trimming cut 5 bases from V and 9 bases from J; bases unmatched to any gene: 10. The CDR3 is 15 amino acids. DNA for the CDR3: TGTGCCACCAGCGTAACTAGCGGGAGGCTGGGGGCCCAGTACTTC. Its translation: CATSVTSGRLGAQYF.

The sample holds a few counts of this clone. The J gene is TRBJ2-4, the V gene TRBV11-2, with D unresolved. Germline values: CDR1 SGHAT, CDR2 FQNNGV. V was shortened by 3 bases and J by 14 bases, with 17 bases between the two germline ends. The CDR3 is 13 amino acids. The CDR3 loop is CASSFKAPQHEYF. DNA of the CDR3: TGTGCCAGCAGCTTTAAAGCCCCCCAGCACGAGTACTTC.